The T cell receptor (beta chain) described here comes from a study of blood T cell repertoires in COVID-19. For the study at large: Sample material is recorded as cDNA or gDNA derived from T cells, B-cell-depleted T cells, or PBMCs.

The length of the CDR3 is 15 residues. Trimming removed 3 bases at V and 3 bases at J, with 11 bases between. Germline lookup yields CDR1 MNHEY and CDR2 SMNVEV (reference sequence). Data came from immunoSEQ multiplex PCR; TCRdb stores just in-frame clones and leaves some out. Among under 150,000 clones, more than 75% were seen once, and the ten largest hold around 4.6%. The V gene is TRBV27, the J gene TRBJ1-4; D is ambiguous. This receptor was taken from a man in his fifties or sixties with COVID-19, enrolled during active disease. The sequenced sample was peripheral blood. This chain's CDR3 is CASSFSFLANEKLFF. The CDR3 DNA reads TGTGCCAGCAGTTTTTCGTTCTTAGCTAATGAAAAACTGTTTTTT.